This T cell receptor beta chain was observed in a study of cytomegalovirus exposure and HLA in healthy donors (dated by TCRdb to 2015 to 2018). About the investigation overall: An earlier analysis of several hundred of the donors reported roughly 270 Gb of sequence data and roughly 110 million unique TCR beta sequences from some 180 million T cells. Every repertoire in the discovery cohort had been generated on one and the same sequencing platform. The T cell repertoires of about 700 subjects were profiled by immunosequencing and related to cytomegalovirus serostatus. Typing coverage varied by locus: roughly 629-640 donors for A, B, C, DRB1 and DQB1; some 520 for DQA1; some 610 for DPA1; roughly 450 for DPB1. High-throughput TCR immunosequencing, statistical association of individual TCRs with disease status, and machine learning were combined to predict cytomegalovirus infection status. In a later genetic analysis, genome-wide SNP genotypes for about three fifths of the roughly 670 donors were used, and that subset was treated as a discovery cohort. A later analysis re-examined previously published TCR beta repertoires from about 670 donors and added high-resolution HLA genotyping to investigate patterns of TCR occurrence. HLA typing covered class I and class II loci at four-digit resolution. The study was designed to test whether signatures of past pathogen exposure could be identified by cataloging public T cell receptors. An earlier analysis of some 500 of the donors used high-throughput TCR beta sequencing to judge whether each TCR beta V gene segment behaved as functional or pseudogenic. Because of strong linkage in the cohort, roughly five DR-DQ haplotypes were treated as single units for association and clustering. Donor age, sex, ethnicity and CMV serostatus were collected together with the repertoire data. Around 320 gigabases of sequencing data and around 87 million unique TCR sequences were included in an early release covering roughly 700 HLA-typed donors. Rather than drawing on any new phenotypic data, the later analysis identified candidate immune exposures from TCR beta sequences and the way those sequences occurred across donors. Of the roughly 400 genotyped donors, approximately 83% fell in the genetic ancestry cluster associated with self-reported Caucasian donors. Across under 500 genotyped donors of the cohort, an average of about 200,000 unique TCR beta nucleotide sequences per donor were sequenced, and roughly 20% of those sequences were non-productive. A separate validation cohort of over a hundred different subjects was used in addition to the roughly 720-subject first cohort.

Receptor libraries were prepared by the immunoSEQ multiplex PCR assay. The multiplex PCR relied on a mix of 60 forward primers for TCR Vbeta segments and 13 reverse primers for TCR Jbeta segments. The CDR3 region of rearranged TCR beta genes was amplified from genomic DNA by a multiplex PCR assay. The Illumina HiSeq System was used to sequence the amplified TCR beta libraries as 87-base-pair reads. On the authors' methods: Across the 700 or so repertoires, a later analysis counted some 81 million unique TCR beta chains, around 11 million of which were shared by at least two donors. To remove PCR and sequencing errors, raw reads were error-corrected and collapsed into unique sequences using a nearest-neighbor algorithm that merged closely related sequences. To assign V, D and J gene segments, CDR3 sequences were aligned to IMGT reference sequences. For a sequence to be retained, a match of at least six nucleotides was required to both a V gene segment and a J gene segment. A rearrangement was called productive if the CDR3 had no stop codons and remained in frame with V and J, and every other rearrangement was called non-productive. Following IMGT convention, CDR3 was defined as the stretch from the second conserved V-encoded cysteine to the conserved J-encoded phenylalanine. Sequences without an unambiguous match to a single V gene segment were excluded from the earlier analysis of about 600 of the donors. In an earlier analysis of a few hundred of the donors, V segments were called functional above 56.7% productive rearrangements and were called segregating when the between-donor standard deviation exceeded 5%. A statistical classification framework was built to diagnose cytomegalovirus status from the catalog of TCR beta chain sequences. In a later analysis, V and J genes were assigned by comparing TCR nucleotide sequences against IMGT/GENE-DB human TR gene sequences. The TCRdist pipeline was used in a later analysis to assign CDR3 sequences and most-parsimonious VDJ recombination scenarios. A later analysis defined each TCR beta chain by its CDR3 amino acid sequence plus V-gene family, and excluded reads lacking a unique V-gene family. In a later analysis, nearly 600 highly shared, low-generation-probability nucleotide sequences were removed to address suspected cross-contamination and a sequencing artifact. For each public chain, a later analysis derived a clonal expansion index from normalized ranks of inferred template counts within each repertoire. In a later analysis, generation probabilities were computed using a VDJ recombination model fitted to out-of-frame rearrangements, and the results were checked against IGoR. In a later analysis, TCR-TCR, TCR-HLA and TCR-CMV co-occurrence was scored with hypergeometric tests, and a repertoire-size bias correction was applied to TCR pairs. A later analysis estimated false discovery rates by permuting HLA or CMV assignments 20 times. A later analysis grouped co-occurring TCRs with DBSCAN, adding TCRdist sequence similarity when clustering within HLA-allele-positive subsets. Repertoires with fewer than 30,000 or more than 120,000 public chains, plus five repertoires with anomalous nucleotide sharing, were excluded from co-occurrence clustering. TCRdb carries this immuneACCESS record with in-frame sequences only. Its versions omit some clonotypes, under half of them owing to an unresolved V gene in the studies checked, with the rest unexplained. The D gene and trimming were derived from the DNA, and the V and J assignments and clone size from that table. In all, the sample holds 70,000 to 100,000 clones, and roughly 80% of those were seen once. The ten top clones hold about a third of the sample.

CDR1 and CDR2 are drawn from the germline V gene: SGHVS, FQNEAQ. The CDR3 holds 15 amino acids from the cysteine to the phenylalanine. The DNA shown is the 45-base CDR3, in frame from base 1. Trimming costs V 1 base and J 2 bases, and their ends lie 12 bases apart. The cohort was made up of several hundred healthy bone marrow donors. Cohort members were all nominally healthy when sampled, although unrecorded immune exposures were likely present. The donor tested CMV seropositive and was one of the 289 seropositive cohort members. Each donor provided a peripheral blood sample, and peripheral blood mononuclear cells were used for TCR beta sequencing. The Qiagen DNeasy Blood Extraction Kit was used to extract genomic DNA from the blood cell samples. As for this clone: Its specific antigen is unknown. The input lacks base qualities; no much larger clone sits a single base away.

Broad study findings and their caveats: Because the 87-base-pair reads could not distinguish some IMGT-functional V segments, including TRBV6-2 and TRBV6-3, those segments were excluded. In a later genetic analysis, fewer N-insertions in productive TCRs were reported among donors in an Asian-associated ancestry cluster than the roughly 700-donor mean. In an earlier analysis of some 500 of the donors, most TCR beta V segments were observed in productive rearrangements about 90% or about 30% of the time, broadly matching IMGT annotations. A later genetic analysis associated a missense DCLRE1C variant with V-gene and J-gene trimming of TCR beta chains, and an independent cohort replicated the association. Presence/absence analyses assumed roughly uniform sequencing depth across donors, an assumption that may not hold. Specific HLA alleles were associated with about 17,000 TCR beta sequences at a false discovery rate of 0.05 in a later analysis. Three of the identified cytomegalovirus-associated TCR beta chains were confirmed in vitro to be specific for cytomegalovirus antigens. The study listed 150 to 200 TCR beta chains as associated with cytomegalovirus. According to a later analysis, parvovirus B19, influenza, CMV and Epstein-Barr virus appeared linked to several top co-occurrence clusters. A further reported finding was that TCR beta sequences accurately predicted the HLA-A and HLA-B alleles for most subjects in the first cohort. The classifier was reported to diagnose cytomegalovirus status with high specificity and sensitivity in both the original cohort and the validation cohort. Because HLA typing was unavailable for some donors at each locus, only the typed subset was used in association tests. Most TCR sequences were observed very rarely across donors, whereas some public TCRs were present in many individuals. The cohort was sequenced for TCR beta chains only, and without alpha or paired-chain data the features that could be detected were limited. In a later analysis, HLA-associated TCR beta chains showed more clonal expansion and lower generation probabilities than non-associated chains that were equally common. When HLA alleles, especially DR and DQ, strongly co-occurred, TCR associations were difficult to assign to individual alleles. In a later analysis, TCR association rates were found to vary across HLA loci, with the most associated TCRs seen for DRB1 alleles and the fewest for HLA-C alleles. According to a later analysis, most CMV-associated TCR beta chains appeared to be HLA-restricted, and the HLA associations seemed to be driven largely by CMV exposure. CMV serostatus was the only immune exposure information available for the cohort. The authors suggested that the approach could potentially be extended to other disease states and immunological phenotypes. Because counts were too low, more than 15 rarely observed V segments, including chromosome 9 orphons, were excluded from the earlier analysis of 587 of the donors. A group of highly shared sequence variants was considered likely to be a technical artifact of the sequencing pipeline. Linkage disequilibrium might explain the correlated functional status among segregating V segments, but an unknown experimental factor could not be excluded.

This TCR derives from a man aged 50 or older in good health and CMV-seropositive. The chain joins TRBV7-8 to TRBJ2-7; matching of 6 bases hints at TRBD2 as the D gene. Sequencing was done on a sample of PBMCs. The sequenced DNA is TGTGCCAGCAGCTTAGGGCGGGGTATTACCTACGAGCAGTACTTC. Its protein is CASSLGRGITYEQYF.